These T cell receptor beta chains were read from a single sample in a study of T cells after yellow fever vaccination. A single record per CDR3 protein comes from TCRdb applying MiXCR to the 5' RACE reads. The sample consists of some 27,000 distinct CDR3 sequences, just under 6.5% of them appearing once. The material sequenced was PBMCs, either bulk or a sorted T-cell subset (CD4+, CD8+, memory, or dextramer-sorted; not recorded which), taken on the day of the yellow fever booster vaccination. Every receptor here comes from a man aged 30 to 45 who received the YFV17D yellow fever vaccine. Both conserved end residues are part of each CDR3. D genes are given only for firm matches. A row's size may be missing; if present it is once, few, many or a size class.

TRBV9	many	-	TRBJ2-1	CASSVAPLRRGYEQFF	TGTGCCAGCAGCGTAGCTCCCTTGCGGAGGGGCTATGAGCAGTTCTTC
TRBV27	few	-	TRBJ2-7	CASAETGTPSYEQYF	TGTGCCAGCGCAGAAACCGGGACACCTTCCTACGAGCAGTACTTC
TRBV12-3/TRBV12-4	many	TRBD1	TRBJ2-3	CASSFTGQGTDTQYF	TGTGCCAGCAGTTTTACGGGACAGGGAACAGATACGCAGTATTTT
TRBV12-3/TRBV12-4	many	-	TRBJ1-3	CASSAAGAGNTIYF	TGTGCCAGCAGCGCGGCGGGGGCTGGAAACACCATATATTTT
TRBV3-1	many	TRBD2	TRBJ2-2	CASSETSGTRGGELFF	TGTGCCAGCAGCGAAACTAGCGGGACACGTGGCGGGGAGCTGTTTTTT
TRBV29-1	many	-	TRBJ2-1	CSVEGAGNEQFF	TGCAGCGTTGAGGGGGCGGGCAATGAGCAGTTCTTC
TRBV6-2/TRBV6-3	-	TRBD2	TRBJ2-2	CASSWTSGTGELFF	TGTGCCAGCAGTTGGACTAGCGGGACCGGGGAGCTGTTTTTT
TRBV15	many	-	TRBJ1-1	CATSRDAGRNTEAFF	TGTGCCACCAGCAGAGATGCGGGCCGGAACACTGAAGCTTTCTTT
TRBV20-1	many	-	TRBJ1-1	CSARAGGGRTDDAFF	TGCAGTGCTAGAGCCGGGGGGGGCCGGACAGACGACGCTTTCTTT
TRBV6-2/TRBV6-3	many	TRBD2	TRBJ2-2	CASSYPSGRATGELFF	TGTGCCAGCAGTTACCCGAGCGGGAGGGCCACCGGGGAGCTGTTTTTT
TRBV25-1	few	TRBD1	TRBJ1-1	CASSHTGATEAFF	TGTGCCAGCAGTCATACAGGGGCAACTGAAGCTTTCTTT
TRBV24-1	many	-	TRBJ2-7	CATSDLHRSDEQYF	TGTGCCACCAGTGATTTGCACCGATCGGACGAGCAGTACTTC
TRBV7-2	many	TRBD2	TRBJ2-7	CASSLGASGSREQYF	TGTGCCAGCAGCCTTGGGGCTAGCGGGAGTCGGGAGCAGTACTTC
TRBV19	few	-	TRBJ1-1	CASTPSGAEAFF	TGTGCCAGTACCCCCTCTGGCGCTGAAGCTTTCTTT
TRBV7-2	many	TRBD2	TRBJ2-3	CASSMLAGVYTDTQYF	TGTGCCAGCAGCATGCTAGCGGGAGTATATACAGATACGCAGTATTTT
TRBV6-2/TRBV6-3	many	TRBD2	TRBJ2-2	CASSSWGGEGANTGELFF	TGTGCCAGCAGTTCCTGGGGGGGTGAAGGAGCGAACACCGGGGAGCTGTTTTTT
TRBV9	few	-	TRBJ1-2	CASSDLYGYTF	TGTGCCAGCAGCGACCTCTATGGCTACACCTTC
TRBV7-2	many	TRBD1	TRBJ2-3	CASSSQGAKWAQYF	TGTGCCAGCAGCTCACAGGGGGCGAAGTGGGCGCAGTATTTT
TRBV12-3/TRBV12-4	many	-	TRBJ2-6	CASSIGPLGGVLTF	TGTGCCAGCAGCATCGGTCCATTAGGGGGGGTCCTGACTTTC
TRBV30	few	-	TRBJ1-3	CASNHGVGTIYF	TGTGCCTCAAACCATGGGGTGGGCACCATATATTTT
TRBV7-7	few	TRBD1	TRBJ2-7	CASSPGTGSYEQYF	TGTGCTAGCAGCCCCGGGACAGGTTCCTACGAGCAGTACTTC
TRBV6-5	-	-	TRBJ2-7	CASSTPGRQGYEQYF	TGTGCCAGCAGTACCCCGGGACGCCAAGGATACGAGCAGTACTTC
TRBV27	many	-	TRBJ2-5	CASSYTAGNQETQYF	TGTGCCAGCAGCTATACTGCGGGGAATCAAGAGACCCAGTACTTC
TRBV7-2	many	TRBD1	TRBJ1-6	CASSRDREVSPLHF	TGTGCCAGCAGCCGCGACAGGGAGGTTTCACCCCTCCACTTT
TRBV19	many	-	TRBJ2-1	CASSLSYNEQFF	TGTGCCAGTTCCTTATCCTACAATGAGCAGTTCTTC
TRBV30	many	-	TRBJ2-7	CAWSSRWERPYEQYF	TGTGCCTGGAGTTCCCGTTGGGAACGTCCCTACGAGCAGTACTTC
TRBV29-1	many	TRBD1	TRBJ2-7	CSVEGQALGQQYF	TGCAGCGTAGAGGGACAGGCCCTCGGACAGCAGTACTTC
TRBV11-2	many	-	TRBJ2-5	CASSSDSLGLTQYF	TGTGCCAGCAGCTCAGACAGCCTCGGATTGACCCAGTACTTC
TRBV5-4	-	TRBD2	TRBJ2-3	CASSSASGSRTADTQYF	TGTGCCAGCAGCTCGGCTAGCGGGAGTAGAACTGCAGATACGCAGTATTTT
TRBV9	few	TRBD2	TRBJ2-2	CASSVGRIAGTGELFF	TGTGCCAGCAGCGTAGGACGAATAGCGGGAACCGGGGAGCTGTTTTTT